The clone carrying this T cell receptor (beta chain) has a single count. The germline gene is not matched at one end of the junction; a read error may be the cause. In the same sample, other DNA sequences code for this CDR3. CDR3 size: 15 residues. Germline loops: CDR1 SGDLS, CDR2 YYNGEE. The protocol was immunoSEQ multiplex PCR, while the TCRdb copy is restricted to in-frame clones and leaves out a portion. The sample has roughly 43,000 clones, around 85% seen once. This sample was taken from a study of OX40 agonist ivuxolimab in advanced cancers. Study-wide context: Three patients, one with hepatocellular carcinoma and two with cutaneous melanoma, achieved partial responses.

The rearrangement links TRBV9 to TRBJ2-5; D uncertain. Source: CD4+ or CD8+ T cells sorted from blood, taken in a trial of the OX40 agonist ivuxolimab. This TCR was sampled from an adult with an advanced solid tumor such as melanoma, head and neck, liver or kidney cancer. CDR3 nucleotides: TGTGCCAGCAGCGTACAGGTGGCTAACCAAGAGACTCAGTACTTC. Protein sequence: CASSVQVANQETQYF.